These 13 T cell receptor beta chains were all obtained from the same sample, sequenced in a study of identifying expanded T cells in peripheral blood (dated by TCRdb to between 2018 and 2021). The library was made by the immunoSEQ multiplex PCR assay. The clones in this table, taken by TCRdb from immuneACCESS, are in-frame only. Not every clone is retained; where verified, under half of the shortfall comes from an unresolved V gene, and the cause of the rest is unknown. This sample has 80,000 to 90,000 clones in its table, and around 88% of those were observed once. The leading ten clones occupy about 5.6% of the sample. Material: blood. These receptors were obtained from a person aged 18 to 69 in good health.

The rearrangement links TRBV5-4 to TRBJ2-2, with D possibly called TRBD1 or TRBD2 (6 bases each). The CDR3 covers 15 residues. V was pared by 1 base and J by 4 bases, with 11 bases between. Germline V gives CDR1 SGHNT, CDR2 YYREEE (reference sequence). The DNA for the CDR3 is TGTGCCAGCAGCTTGATACAGGGAGGCACCGGGGAGCTGTTTTTT. This gives the protein CASSLIQGGTGELFF.

The chain couples TRBV6-5 to TRBJ1-1; the D gene is possibly TRBD1 (5 bases). Germline values: CDR1 MNHEY, CDR2 SVGAGI. This CDR3 has 15 amino acids. V was shortened by 7 bases and J by 3 bases, with 18 bases between the two germline ends. CDR3 bases: TGTGCCAGCACCTCGGCCGGAGGGGTGTACACTGAAGCTTTCTTT. It encodes CASTSAGGVYTEAFF.

This rearrangement joins TRBV5-1 to TRBJ2-3; D gene uncertain. Trimming removed 1 base from V and 0 bases from J, with 9 bases in between. The CDR3 sequence is 15 residues long. CDR1 and CDR2 from the germline V gene are SGHRS and YFSETQ. CDR3 region: CASSLSLQSTDTQYF. In nucleotides, the CDR3 is TGCGCCAGCAGCTTGTCGCTACAGAGCACAGATACGCAGTATTTT.

The chain combines TRBV27 with TRBJ1-2; D perhaps matches TRBD1 (5 bases). CDR3 length: 14 residues. V gave up 6 bases and J gave up 7 bases, with 18 bases separating them. The V gene's germline CDR1 is MNHEY and CDR2 SMNVEV (reference sequence). The CDR3 DNA reads as TGTGCCAGCAGCCCGGGGGAGGGGAATGGTGGCTACACCTTC. Translation gives CASSPGEGNGGYTF.

V is TRBV10-3 and J is TRBJ1-2; TRBD1 might be the D (5 bases). Germline CDR1 reads ENHRY; CDR2 reads SYGVKD. The CDR3 length is 14 residues. The V and J ends lost 2 bases and 7 bases respectively, with 14 bases between them. CDR3 sequence: CAISEGLGTIGYTF. CDR3 coding DNA: TGTGCCATCAGTGAGGGGTTGGGGACCATTGGCTACACCTTC.

V usage is TRBV2 and J usage is TRBJ1-2; D unclear. Between the trimmed V and J ends, which lost 6 bases and 3 bases, there was a span of 11 bases. CDR1 is SNHLY and CDR2 is FYNNEI in the germline V gene. This CDR3 has 13 amino acids. The CDR3 reads CASSFFGDYGYTF. The CDR3 DNA follows: TGTGCCAGCAGCTTCTTTGGGGACTATGGCTACACCTTC.

V is TRBV7-2 and J is TRBJ1-2, with D possibly being TRBD1 (5 bases). Germline V gene sequence: CDR1 SGHTA, CDR2 FQGNSA. V lost 1 base, J lost 8 bases, and 17 bases lay in between. The CDR3 is made up of 15 amino acids. The CDR3 DNA reads as TGTGCCAGCAGCTTAGGATTGGATAGGGGCAGAGGCTACACCTTC. This gives the protein CASSLGLDRGRGYTF. Drawing the rest from reference TRBV7-2 and TRBJ1-2, the complete variable domain is GAGVSQSPSNKVTEKGKDVELRCDPISGHTALYWYRQSLGQGLEFLIYFQGNSAPDKSGLPSDRFSAERTGGSVSTLTIQRTQQEDSAVYLCASSLGLDRGRGYTFGSGTRLTVV.

The chain has TRBV7-2 and TRBJ2-5, with 7 bases matching TRBD1. Germline values: CDR1 SGHTA, CDR2 FQGNSA. The V segment lost 1 base and the J segment 3 bases; nucleotides outside the gene matches: 2. CDR3 length equals 14 residues. CDR3 coding DNA: TGTGCCAGCAGCTTAGAGGGGGCTGAAGAGACCCAGTACTTC. It yields the protein CASSLEGAEETQYF.

Written as DNA, the CDR3 is TGCGCCAGCAGCTTGGGTCCAGGATCGACGAACACTGAAGCTTTCTTT. Its protein is CASSLGPGSTNTEAFF. This chain uses TRBV5-1 with TRBJ1-1; D is unclear. CDR3 length: 16 residues. Germline CDR1 and CDR2: SGHRS and YFSETQ. Trimming shortened V by 0 bases and J by 1 base, and 13 bases separated the two germline ends.

This sequence joins TRBV7-2 and TRBJ1-4; possible D gene TRBD1, 6 bases. V dropped 0 bases and J dropped 5 bases, with 28 bases sitting between them. There are 21 residues in the CDR3. CDR1 is SGHTA and CDR2 is FQGNSA in the germline V gene. CDR3 sequence: CASSLAKAGDSIQPKNEKLFF. Written as DNA, the CDR3 is TGTGCCAGCAGCTTAGCTAAAGCAGGGGATTCGATCCAGCCTAAAAATGAAAAACTGTTTTTT.

V gene TRBV18 combines with J gene TRBJ2-4; 7 bases fit TRBD2. The trim removed 6 bases at V and 6 bases at J, leaving 8 bases unmatched. The CDR3 loop spans 14 amino acids. CDR1 and CDR2 from the germline V gene are KGHSH and LQKENI. The CDR3 nucleotides read TGTGCCAGCTCCCCCCAGCGGGACGGAAACATTCAGTACTTC. This gives the protein CASSPQRDGNIQYF.

A single count supports this clone. CDR3 sequence reads: CASSLGTDSSYNEQFF. The CDR3 coding sequence is TGTGCCAGCAGCCTAGGGACGGATAGCTCCTACAATGAGCAGTTCTTC. This sequence joins TRBV9 and TRBJ2-1, with D possibly called TRBD1 or TRBD2 (5 bases each). Trimming removed 4 bases at V and 0 bases at J, with 14 bases between. Germline V gene data show CDR1 as SGDLS and CDR2 as YYNGEE. The CDR3 length is 16 residues.

The genes are TRBV5-1 and TRBJ1-2; D not resolved. Germline values: CDR1 SGHRS, CDR2 YFSETQ. The CDR3 consists of 15 residues. Deletions cut 0 bases from V and 4 bases from J, with 13 bases between. CDR3 DNA sequence: TGCGCCAGCAGCTTGGCCTCTGGAAGTCTCTATGGCTACACCTTC. It encodes CASSLASGSLYGYTF.